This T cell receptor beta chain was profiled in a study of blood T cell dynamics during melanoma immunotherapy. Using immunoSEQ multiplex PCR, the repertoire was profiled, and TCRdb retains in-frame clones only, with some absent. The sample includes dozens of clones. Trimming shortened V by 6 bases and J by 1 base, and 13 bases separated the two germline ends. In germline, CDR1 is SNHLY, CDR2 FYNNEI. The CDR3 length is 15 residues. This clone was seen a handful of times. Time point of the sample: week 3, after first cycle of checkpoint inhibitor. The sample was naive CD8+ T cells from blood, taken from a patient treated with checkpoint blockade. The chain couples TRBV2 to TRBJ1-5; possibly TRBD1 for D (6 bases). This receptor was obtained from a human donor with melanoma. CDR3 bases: TGTGCCAGCAGCTTACAGGGTATGAGCAATCAGCCCCAGCATTTT. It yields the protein CASSLQGMSNQPQHF.